The 13 T cell receptor beta chains in this list originate from one sample, sequenced in a study of T cells in women clearing cervical HPV infection. Only in-frame clones appear in the TCRdb table, and some are missing; sequencing was by immunoSEQ multiplex PCR. There are tens of thousands of clones in the sample, with around 5% held by the top ten. The sample taken for sequencing was blood buffy coat. The receptor source for this set is a woman aged 18-70 years with a cervical HPV16 infection that either progressed to CIN3+ or cleared (not recorded which).

To note about this clone: The sequenced fragment ends 3 residues before the CDR3 boundary, so the rest is inferred from the germline J gene. V usage is TRBV7-6 and J usage is TRBJ2-5; D call uncertain. Germline V gene lookup returns CDR1 SGHVS and CDR2 FNYEAQ. Trimming pared 4 bases from V and 5 bases from J, leaving 11 bases between. The CDR3 consists of 13 residues. The chain's CDR3 is CASSSLQEETQYF. CDR3 DNA, as far as it was read: TGTGCCAGCAGCTCTCTCCAGGAGGAGACC.

Concerning this clone: From the germline J gene comes the end of the CDR3, since the read stops 3 residues before it. The chain combines TRBV5-4 with TRBJ2-7; TRBD2 might be the D (6 bases). The germline V and J ends were trimmed by 5 bases and 0 bases, with 12 bases remaining between them. Per the germline V gene, CDR1 is SGHNT and CDR2 is YYREEE (reference sequence). The length of the CDR3 is 14 residues. Incomplete CDR3 DNA: TGTGCCAGCAGTGGGGGGACCAGCTCCTACGAG. It translates to CASSGGTSSYE. From start to end, the CDR3 is CASSGGTSSYEQYF. The full variable domain, in which reference TRBV5-4 and TRBJ2-7 provide the parts outside the CDR3, is ETGVTQSPTHLIKTRGQQVTLRCSSQSGHNTVSWYQQALGQGPQFIFQYYREEENGRGNFPPRFSGLQFPNYSSELNVNALELDDSALYLCASSGGTSSYEQYFGPGTRLTVT.

Details on this clone: The CDR3 is cut off 3 residues early in the read; its end comes from the germline J gene. The chain recombines TRBV20-1 with TRBJ2-3; 7 bases are a match to TRBD1. The CDR3 covers 16 residues. CDR1 and CDR2 (germline): DFQATT, SNEGSKA (reference sequence). The CDR3 sequence: CSAGPRGQASNQPQYF. The part of the CDR3 DNA that was read is TGCAGTGCAGGCCCGAGGGGGCAAGCTAGCAATCAGCCG.

Concerning this clone itself: The sequence runs out 3 residues before the end of the CDR3; the remainder is reconstructed from the germline J gene. The chain employs TRBV4-2 and TRBJ2-1, with 7 bases fitting TRBD2. The CDR3 contains 17 residues. CDR1 is LGHNA and CDR2 is YNFKEQ in the germline V gene. V gave up 0 bases and J gave up 2 bases; unmatched junction bases: 7. CDR3 DNA (partial): TGTGCCAGCAGCCAAGAACGGGGCGGGGGTACCTACAATGAG. It yields the protein CASSQERGGGTYNE. The whole CDR3 is CASSQERGGGTYNEQFF.

With regard to this clone: The CDR3 end is not reached by the read, which stops 3 residues before it; the germline J gene fills it in. The chain links TRBV4-1 to TRBJ2-3; weak D call: TRBD1 (5 bases). Trimming shortened V by 8 bases and J by 3 bases, and 18 bases separated the two germline ends. Germline assignment: CDR1 MGHRA and CDR2 YSYEKL. CDR3 length: 15 amino acids. CDR3 region: CASQIGQGMTDTQYF. CDR3 DNA (partial): TGCGCCAGCCAAATTGGGCAGGGAATGACAGATACG.

Comment on this clone: The read ends 3 residues before the CDR3 terminus; that terminus is restored from the germline J gene. The chain uses TRBV2 and TRBJ1-2; D not resolved. Trimming pared 3 bases from V and 1 base from J, leaving 3 bases between. This CDR3 contains 12 residues. Germline V gives CDR1 SNHLY, CDR2 FYNNEI. Partial CDR3 DNA: TGTGCCAGCAGTGACGGTAACTATGGC. Amino acid sequence: CASSDGNYG. The full-length CDR3 reads as CASSDGNYGYTF.

To note about this clone: The read ends 3 residues early relative to the CDR3; the germline J gene fills the gap. The J gene is TRBJ1-1, the V gene TRBV2; 8 nucleotides line up with TRBD1. The CDR3 sequence is 16 residues long. CDR1 is SNHLY, CDR2 FYNNEI, per germline. Trimming at V came to 6 bases and at J to 0 bases, leaving 9 bases not matched to a gene. CDR3 amino acids: CASSVDRAGMNTEAFF. Incomplete CDR3 DNA: TGTGCCAGCAGCGTGGACAGGGCGGGAATGAACACTGAA.

Details on this clone: The missing CDR3 end, 3 residues past where the read stops, is filled in from the germline J gene. The rearrangement joins TRBV30 to TRBJ2-3, with D possibly matching TRBD2 (6 bases). This CDR3 contains 13 residues. V was shortened by 3 bases and J by 6 bases, with 13 bases between the two germline ends. Looked up from germline, CDR1 is GTSNPN and CDR2 is SVGIG (reference sequence). The CDR3 region is CAWRTVGTDTQYF. CDR3 DNA (partial): TGTGCCTGGAGGACGGTGGGGACTGATACG.

A remark on this clone: From the germline J gene comes the end of the CDR3, since the read stops 3 residues before it. The V and J genes are TRBV13 and TRBJ1-1; D gene unclear. Germline lookup yields CDR1 PRHDT and CDR2 FYEKMQ (reference sequence). The V and J ends lost 5 bases and 1 base respectively, with 17 bases between them. The length of the CDR3 is 16 residues. The CDR3 sequence: CASSPGGYSGNTEAFF. CDR3 bases read: TGTGCCAGCAGCCCGGGCGGGTATTCGGGGAACACTGAA.

The CDR3 bases that were read are TGTGCCAGCAGCCCGCCCGTGGTAGGGGCAATGTGGACAGATACG. Translation: CASSPPVVGAMWTDT. The full CDR3 is CASSPPVVGAMWTDTQYF. The genes are TRBV13 and TRBJ2-3; D is possibly TRBD1 (5 bases). The CDR3 end lies 3 residues beyond the end of the read and is filled in from the germline J gene. Per germline, CDR1 PRHDT and CDR2 FYEKMQ (reference sequence). V was shortened by 5 bases and J by 3 bases, with 24 bases between the two germline ends. This CDR3 is 18 amino acids long.

With respect to this clone: The read ends 3 residues before the CDR3 terminus; that terminus is restored from the germline J gene. The gene calls are TRBV6-1 and TRBJ2-5, with 11 bases matching TRBD2. The CDR3 is 16 residues long. V lost 2 bases to trimming and J lost 2 bases; unmatched junction nucleotides: 4. The V gene's germline CDR1 is MNHNS and CDR2 SASEGT. Incomplete CDR3 DNA: TGTGCCAGCAGTGAAACGACTAGCGGGGCACAAGAGACC. Its protein is CASSETTSGAQET. The full CDR3 reads CASSETTSGAQETQYF.

As regards this clone: The read ends 3 residues before the CDR3 terminus; that terminus is restored from the germline J gene. In the same sample, other DNA sequences code for this CDR3. V gene TRBV18 combines with J gene TRBJ1-3; 11 bases line up with TRBD1. The length of the CDR3 is 16 residues. Germline CDR1 and CDR2: KGHSH and LQKENI. V lost 5 bases to trimming and J lost 0 bases; unmatched junction nucleotides: 3. Partial CDR3 DNA: TGTGCCAGCTCAACCGGGACAGGGGGCTCTGGAAACACC. Residues: CASSTGTGGSGNT. The CDR3 in full is CASSTGTGGSGNTIYF.

As to this clone: The CDR3 goes on 3 residues after the read ends, and that part is filled in from the germline J gene. V is TRBV7-6 and J is TRBJ1-6; D perhaps matches TRBD1 (6 bases). Germline loops: CDR1 SGHVS, CDR2 FNYEAQ. Trimming shortened V by 5 bases and J by 7 bases, and 12 bases separated the two germline ends. This CDR3 is 14 amino acids long. The sequenced CDR3 bases are TGTGCCAGCAGCCTAAGGACAGCAAATTCACCC. Amino acids: CASSLRTANSP. The whole CDR3 is CASSLRTANSPLHF.